Shown below are 3 T cell receptor beta chains from a single sample sequenced in a study of shared clonotypes between healthy human individuals. Produced via immunoSEQ multiplex PCR; TCRdb's table is partial and in-frame only. The sample has over 2 million clones; around 96% are singletons. CD45RO-negative CD8 cells positively selected for CCR7 made up the naive population, which excluded terminally differentiated effector memory CD45RA+ cells. Specimen: naive CD8+ T cells sorted from blood. The receptors stem from a man younger than 35 in good health.

The chain has TRBV5-6 and TRBJ2-1; 8 bases align to TRBD2. Per germline, CDR1 SGHDT and CDR2 YYEEEE. V lost 2 bases, J lost 0 bases, and 10 bases stayed unmatched. This CDR3 region has 18 residues. The CDR3 here is CASSFYGGGPSSYNEQFF. CDR3 sequence (DNA): TGTGCCAGCAGCTTTTACGGCGGGGGGCCTTCCTCCTACAATGAGCAGTTCTTC.

The rearrangement joins TRBV7-3 to TRBJ2-5; either TRBD1 or TRBD2 may fit D (5 bases each). Germline assignment: CDR1 SGHTA and CDR2 FQGTGA. The CDR3 runs 14 residues. The germline V and J ends were trimmed by 5 bases and 4 bases, with 14 bases remaining between them. In DNA form, the CDR3 reads TGTGCCAGCAGCGTTACCGGGGCGGGAGAGACCCAGTACTTC. It specifies CASSVTGAGETQYF. Full variable domain (remainder filled in from reference TRBV7-3 and TRBJ2-5): GAGVSQTPSNKVTEKGKYVELRCDPISGHTALYWYRQSLGQGPEFLIYFQGTGAADDSGLPNDRFFAVRPEGSVSTLKIQRTERGDSAVYLCASSVTGAGETQYFGPGTRLLVL.

This sequence joins TRBV13 and TRBJ2-7, with TRBD1 matching 9 bases. Germline CDR1 and CDR2: PRHDT and FYEKMQ (reference sequence). V was pared by 4 bases and J by 7 bases, with 11 bases of the junction left unmatched. The CDR3 sequence is 15 residues long. CDR3 bases: TGTGCCAGCAGCTCACGCCGACAGGGGGAACGAGAGCAGTACTTC. Its protein product is CASSSRRQGEREQYF.